The 14 T cell receptor beta chains below all came from one sample that was sequenced in a study of cytomegalovirus exposure and HLA in healthy donors. PCR was performed using 60 Vbeta and 13 Jbeta primers. TCRdb's copy holds only in-frame clones and misses some; the assay was immunoSEQ multiplex PCR. The data contain about 120,000 clones, about 81% of them seen just once; the ten biggest clones take up 1.5% to 2%. The sample taken for sequencing was PBMCs. The receptors come from a middle-aged man in good health and CMV-seronegative.

This chain joins TRBV21-1 and TRBJ1-2. TRBV21-1 has pseudogene status. This CDR3 has 11 residues. The CDR3 region has the DNA TGTGCCAGCAGCAAATCTCGGGGCTACACCTTC. As protein: CASSKSRGYTF.

The V gene is TRBV10-3, the J gene TRBJ2-1; 8 nucleotides match TRBD1. The CDR3 spans 16 residues. The V segment lost 8 bases and the J segment 0 bases; nucleotides outside the gene matches: 9. Germline CDR1 is ENHRY and CDR2 is SYGVKD. For the CDR3, the DNA is TGTGCCATCCAAGGGGAACAGGGGGGCTCCTACAATGAGCAGTTCTTC. It is translated as CAIQGEQGGSYNEQFF.

The CDR3 region has the DNA TGCGCCAGCAGCTTGGGAAGCGGGGCAATCCAAGAGACCCAGTACTTC. Translated: CASSLGSGAIQETQYF. The chain is built from TRBV5-1 and TRBJ2-5; 7 nucleotides agree with TRBD2. The length of the CDR3 is 16 residues. Germline CDR1 is SGHRS and CDR2 is YFSETQ. Unmatched junction bases numbered 6, after V lost 0 bases and J lost 1 base.

The rearrangement joins TRBV6-5 to TRBJ1-1, with D perhaps matching TRBD1 (6 bases). Looked up from germline, CDR1 is MNHEY and CDR2 is SVGAGI. The CDR3 sequence is 13 residues long. V was trimmed by 5 bases and J by 3 bases, leaving 10 bases between them. The CDR3 DNA reads TGTGCCAGCAGTAGGAGACAGGACACTGAAGCTTTCTTT. Residues: CASSRRQDTEAFF.

This chain connects TRBV7-2 to TRBJ1-2, with 8 bases identical to TRBD1. Germline CDR1 and CDR2: SGHTA and FQGNSA. The trim removed 6 bases at V and 4 bases at J, leaving 4 bases unmatched. CDR3 length equals 13 residues. Here the CDR3 DNA reads TGTGCCAGCAGAGACAGGGGTGGCTATGGCTACACCTTC. As protein: CASRDRGGYGYTF.

The chain recombines TRBV9 with TRBJ1-1; TRBD1 agrees at 9 bases. The CDR3 covers 16 residues. Germline CDR1 reads SGDLS; CDR2 reads YYNGEE. Losses at the gene ends were 3 bases for V and 6 bases for J; bases not matched to a gene: 12. CDR3 protein: CASSAPTQGANPEAFF. The CDR3 DNA follows: TGTGCCAGCAGCGCGCCGACACAGGGGGCAAATCCTGAAGCTTTCTTT.

The chain has TRBV6-1 and TRBJ1-6, with 10 bases lining up with TRBD1. V shed 8 bases and J 10 bases; nucleotides not matched to a gene: 8. This CDR3 is built from 14 residues. Germline CDR1 and CDR2: MNHNS and SASEGT. In nucleotides, the CDR3 is TGTGCCAGCGCTACCGGGACAGGGGAATCACCCCTCCACTTT. It encodes CASATGTGESPLHF.

The rearrangement uses TRBV6-5 and TRBJ2-1, with D unclear. The CDR3 length is 13 residues. The germline CDR1 and CDR2 sequences are MNHEY and SVGAGI. Trimming removed 7 bases at V and 7 bases at J, with 14 bases between. For the CDR3, the DNA is TGTGCCAGCATTGGCGGCCAAGGTAATGAGCAGTTCTTC. It translates to CASIGGQGNEQFF.

The chain is built from TRBV5-4 and TRBJ2-1, with 7 bases matching TRBD1. The CDR3 runs to 15 residues. The V and J ends lost 1 base and 8 bases, in that order; junction bases with no gene match: 9. Per the germline V gene, CDR1 is SGHNT and CDR2 is YYREEE (reference sequence). The CDR3: CASSLNPTGNDEQFF. The CDR3, as DNA: TGTGCCAGCAGCTTGAACCCGACAGGGAACGATGAGCAGTTCTTC.

The chain employs TRBV15 and TRBJ1-3; D uncertain. The V end lost 2 bases, the J end lost 0 bases, and 17 bases lay between the germline ends. Per the germline V gene, CDR1 is LNHNV and CDR2 is YYDKDF (reference sequence). The CDR3 totals 18 residues. The CDR3 nucleotides are TGTGCCACCAGCAGACCAAAGGACGGAGGATACTCTGGAAACACCATATATTTT. Translated, it gives CATSRPKDGGYSGNTIYF.

This chain joins TRBV5-1 and TRBJ2-2; TRBD1 agrees at 7 bases. Trimming cost V 0 bases and J 3 bases; bases outside gene matches: 2. CDR1 SGHRS and CDR2 YFSETQ come from the germline V gene. The CDR3 is 15 residues long. The CDR3 is CASSLGQGYTGELFF. CDR3 DNA: TGCGCCAGCAGCTTGGGACAGGGATACACCGGGGAGCTGTTTTTT.

The genes are TRBV21-1 and TRBJ1-3; TRBD1, the D gene given by the table, was not confirmed from the DNA. TRBV21-1 is a pseudogene segment. The length of the CDR3 is 17 residues. In DNA, the CDR3 is TGTGCCAGCAGCACAAGGACAGGGGGAGTTTGTGGAAACACCATATATTTT. It codes for CASSTRTGGVCGNTIYF.

This chain connects TRBV5-1 to TRBJ2-5; 9 bases agree with TRBD1. CDR3 size: 14 residues. V shed 2 bases and J 5 bases; nucleotides not matched to a gene: 4. In germline, CDR1 is SGHRS, CDR2 YFSETQ. The CDR3 here is CASSFGTGLETQYF. For the CDR3, the DNA is TGCGCCAGCAGCTTTGGGACAGGGTTGGAGACCCAGTACTTC.

The chain uses TRBV30 and TRBJ1-4; a weak D match, TRBD1 (5 bases). CDR3 length: 14 residues. V lost 0 bases and J lost 5, with 10 bases in between. From germline, CDR1 is GTSNPN and CDR2 SVGIG (reference sequence). For the CDR3, the DNA is TGTGCCTGGAGTGTGGCGGACATCAATGAAAAACTGTTTTTT. Its translation: CAWSVADINEKLFF.